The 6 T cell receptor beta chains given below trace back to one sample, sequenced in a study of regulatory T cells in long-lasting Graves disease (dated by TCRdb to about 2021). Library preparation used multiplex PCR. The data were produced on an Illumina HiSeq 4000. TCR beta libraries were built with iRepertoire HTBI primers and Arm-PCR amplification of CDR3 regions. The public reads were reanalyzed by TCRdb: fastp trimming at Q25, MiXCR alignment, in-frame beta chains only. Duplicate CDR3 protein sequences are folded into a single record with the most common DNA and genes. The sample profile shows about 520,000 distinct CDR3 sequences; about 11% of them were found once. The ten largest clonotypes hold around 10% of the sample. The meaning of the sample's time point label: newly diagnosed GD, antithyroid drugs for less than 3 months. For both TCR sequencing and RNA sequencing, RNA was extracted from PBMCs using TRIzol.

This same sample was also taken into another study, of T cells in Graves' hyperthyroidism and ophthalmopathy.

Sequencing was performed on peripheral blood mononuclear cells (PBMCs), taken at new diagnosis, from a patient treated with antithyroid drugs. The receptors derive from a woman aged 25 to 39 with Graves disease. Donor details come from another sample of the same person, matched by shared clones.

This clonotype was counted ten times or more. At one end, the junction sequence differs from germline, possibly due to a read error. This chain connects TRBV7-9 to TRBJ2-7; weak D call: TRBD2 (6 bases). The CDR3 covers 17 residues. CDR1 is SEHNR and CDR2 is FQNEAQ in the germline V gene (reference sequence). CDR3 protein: CASSLAWAGGRHYAQYF. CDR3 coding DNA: TGTGCCAGCAGCTTAGCGTGGGCAGGAGGGAGACACTACGCGCAGTACTTC.

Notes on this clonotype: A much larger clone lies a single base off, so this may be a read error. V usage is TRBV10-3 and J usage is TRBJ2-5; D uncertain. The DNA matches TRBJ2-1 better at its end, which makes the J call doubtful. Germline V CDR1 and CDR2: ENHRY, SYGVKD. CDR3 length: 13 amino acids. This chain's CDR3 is CAISDWTNDEQFF. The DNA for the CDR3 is TGTGCCATCAGTGATTGGACGAACGATGAGCAGTTCTTC.

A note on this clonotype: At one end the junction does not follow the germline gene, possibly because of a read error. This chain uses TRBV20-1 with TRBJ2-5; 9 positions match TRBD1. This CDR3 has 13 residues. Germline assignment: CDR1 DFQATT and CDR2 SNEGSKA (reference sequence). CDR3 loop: CSATGQGRETQCF. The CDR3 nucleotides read TGCAGTGCTACGGGACAGGGACGGGAGACCCAGTGCTTC.

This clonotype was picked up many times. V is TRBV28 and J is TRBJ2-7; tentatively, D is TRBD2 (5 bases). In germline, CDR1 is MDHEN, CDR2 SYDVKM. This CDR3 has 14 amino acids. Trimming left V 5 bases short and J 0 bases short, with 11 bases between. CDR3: CASSPGGSSYEQYF. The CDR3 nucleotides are TGTGCCAGCAGTCCAGGTGGGAGCTCCTACGAGCAGTACTTC.

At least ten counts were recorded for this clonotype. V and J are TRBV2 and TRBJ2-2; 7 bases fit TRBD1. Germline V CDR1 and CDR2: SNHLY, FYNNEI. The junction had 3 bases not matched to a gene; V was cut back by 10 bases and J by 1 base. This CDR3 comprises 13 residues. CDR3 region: CAKRTGNTGELFF. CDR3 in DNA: TGTGCCAAACGGACAGGGAACACCGGGGAGCTGTTTTTT.

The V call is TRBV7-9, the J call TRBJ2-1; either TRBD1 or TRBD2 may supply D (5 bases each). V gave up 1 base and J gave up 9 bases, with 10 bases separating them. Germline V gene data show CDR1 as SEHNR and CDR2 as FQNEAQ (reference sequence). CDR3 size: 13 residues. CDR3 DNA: TGTGCCAGCAGCTTAGTTGGGGGTAGTGAGCAGTTCTTC. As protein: CASSLVGGSEQFF.